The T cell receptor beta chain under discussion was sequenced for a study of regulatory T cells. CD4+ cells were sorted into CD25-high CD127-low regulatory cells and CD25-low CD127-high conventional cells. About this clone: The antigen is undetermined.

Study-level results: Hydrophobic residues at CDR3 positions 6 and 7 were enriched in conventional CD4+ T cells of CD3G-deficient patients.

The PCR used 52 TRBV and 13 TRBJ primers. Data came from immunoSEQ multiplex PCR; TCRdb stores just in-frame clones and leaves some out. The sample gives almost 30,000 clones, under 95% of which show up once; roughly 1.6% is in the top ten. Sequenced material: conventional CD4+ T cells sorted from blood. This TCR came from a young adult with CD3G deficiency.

CDR3 DNA sequence: TGTGCCAGCAGCTTAGGGAACACCGGGGAGCTGTTTTTT. Amino acid sequence: CASSLGNTGELFF. The chain carries TRBV7-9 and TRBJ2-2, with unresolved D. Germline lookup yields CDR1 SEHNR and CDR2 FQNEAQ (reference sequence). CDR3 size: 13 residues. V gave up 1 base and J gave up 1 base, with 1 base separating them. Variable domain in full (rest from reference TRBV7-9 and TRBJ2-2): DTGVSQNPRHKITKRGQNVTFRCDPISEHNRLYWYRQTLGQGPEFLTYFQNEAQLEKSRLLSDRFSAERPKGSFSTLEIQRTEQGDSAMYLCASSLGNTGELFFGEGSRLTVL.